This TCR beta chain came from a study of human T cells and chemical hapten exposure. Study outcomes and limitations: The donor cohort had alopecia, so its immune response may not match that of healthy people. The study found expanded TCRs formed significantly more large CDR3 similarity clusters than controls.

TCRdb called the RACE reads again in MiXCR, with one record for every CDR3 protein. The sample has 350,000 to 400,000 distinct CDR3 sequences; less than 6.5% are singletons. Sample time point: pre-sensitization, week 0. Described treatment: therapeutic diphenylcyclopropenone sensitization with weekly scalp DPC. At every patch-test visit, blood was drawn before the patch test was applied. Trimming took 4 bases from V and 2 from J, leaving 22 bases between them. Germline V gene data show CDR1 as MGHDK and CDR2 as SYGVNS. The CDR3 consists of 18 residues. Points on this clonotype: What it recognizes is unknown.

This chain joins TRBV25-1 and TRBJ2-3; possibly TRBD2 for D (5 bases). This specimen consisted of whole blood, obtained in connection with sensitization to the hapten diphenylcyclopropenone (DPC). The sequence was collected from a woman in her forties or fifties with alopecia areata. Some clones in this sample may be carry-over from other donors' samples. The CDR3 spells CASSAPSSSAAFTDTQYF. CDR3 DNA: TGTGCCAGCAGTGCCCCCTCTAGCTCGGCAGCGTTCACAGATACGCAGTATTTT.